This T cell receptor (beta chain) was captured in a study of Ad26.COV2.S vaccination and SARS-CoV-2 variants. Treatment denoted: over 15 received Ad26.COV2.S at low or high dose, single or two shots; several received placebo; per-sample allocation not given. Sampling happened 63 days after the first vaccine or placebo injection. The germline gives CDR1 SNHLY, CDR2 FYNNEI. The CDR3 extends over 16 amino acids. V lost 2 bases and J lost 8, with 19 bases in between. This table comes from immunoSEQ multiplex PCR, and its TCRdb copy is limited to in-frame clones, with some not included. The profile shows 350,000 to 500,000 clones, roughly 90% of them singletons.

The sequences come from peripheral blood, collected in a trial of Ad26.COV2.S vaccine versus placebo. The rearrangement joins TRBV2 to TRBJ2-1; no definite D call. The clonotype comes from a person aged 18 to 65 who received the Ad26.COV2.S COVID-19 vaccine or a placebo. The CDR3 DNA reads as TGTGCCAGCAGTGAATCTGCCGGGCCCAGTAACGATGAGCAGTTCTTC. This codes for CASSESAGPSNDEQFF.